This TCR beta chain appears in the sequencing data of a study of OX40 agonist ivuxolimab in advanced cancers. Across the study: Three individuals attained partial responses, comprising one hepatocellular carcinoma case and two cutaneous melanoma cases.

The method was immunoSEQ multiplex PCR; TCRdb's version includes in-frame clones alone and lacks a portion of them. Of tens of thousands of clones listed, about 91% are singletons. This CDR3 has 12 residues. Germline loops: CDR1 GTSNPN, CDR2 SVGIG (reference sequence). Trimming at V came to 5 bases and at J to 9 bases, leaving 8 bases not matched to a gene. The receptor was isolated from an adult with an advanced solid tumor such as melanoma, head and neck, liver or kidney cancer. The material sequenced was CD4+ or CD8+ T cells sorted from blood, taken in a trial of the OX40 agonist ivuxolimab. The chain is built from TRBV30 and TRBJ1-2, with 8 bases identical to TRBD1. The CDR3 nucleotides read TGTGCCTGGGCCGGGACAGGTATTAGCTACACCTTC. Protein product: CAWAGTGISYTF.